This T cell receptor beta chain appears in the sequencing data of a study of blood T cell repertoires in COVID-19. Study-wide background: The United States, Italy and Spain provided the acute and convalescent COVID-19 samples.

This clone was detected a few times. Germline values: CDR1 MNHEY, CDR2 SVGAGI. V dropped 2 bases and J dropped 3 bases, with 14 bases sitting between them. CDR3 length: 15 residues. TCRdb keeps only in-frame clones here, not all; method: immunoSEQ multiplex PCR. This table has under 350,000 clones, around four fifths appearing once. The chain links TRBV6-5 to TRBJ2-7; tentative D call: TRBD1 (5 bases). The clonotype originates from a woman aged 50 to 65 who had recovered from COVID-19. The material sequenced was peripheral blood. In DNA, the CDR3 is TGTGCCAGCAGTTACACCAGGGATCCCATCTACGAGCAGTACTTC. It is translated as CASSYTRDPIYEQYF.